One and the same sample provided the 17 T cell receptor beta chains below, sequenced in a study of blood T cells in healthy people across ages. Then a second PCR, running roughly 7 to 12 cycles, was carried out with a sample-barcoded 5' primer and a J-beta primer mix. TCRdb re-called the 5' RACE reads through MiXCR, storing one row per CDR3 protein. This table holds over a million distinct CDR3 sequences, less than 50% found once. The sequenced sample consisted of blood. The receptors originated from a woman aged 55-69 years in good health.

This clonotype was seen once. Here the CDR3 DNA reads TGTGCCAGCACCAGGGACAGGGCGAACTCCTACGAGCAGTACTTC. The encoded protein is CASTRDRANSYEQYF. The rearrangement uses TRBV6-1 and TRBJ2-7, with 9 nucleotides matching TRBD1. This CDR3 spans 15 amino acids. Germline V gene sequence: CDR1 MNHNS, CDR2 SASEGT. V lost 7 bases to trimming and J lost 0 bases; unmatched junction nucleotides: 7.

The V and J genes are TRBV30 and TRBJ2-7; tentative D call: TRBD1 (6 bases). Germline CDR1 is GTSNPN and CDR2 is SVGIG (reference sequence). This CDR3 has 15 residues. Trimming cost V 1 base and J 1 base, with 14 bases left between them. CDR3 DNA: TGTGCCTGGAGTGCCCACAGGGCTCTTTCCTACGAGCAGTACTTC. Protein sequence: CAWSAHRALSYEQYF.

The chain combines TRBV20-1 with TRBJ2-4, with D uncertain. CDR1 and CDR2 from the germline V gene are DFQATT and SNEGSKA (reference sequence). V was pared by 4 bases and J by 3 bases, with 7 bases between. The CDR3 contains 12 residues. The CDR3 bases are TGCAGTGCTATCGGCTTCAAAAACATTCAGTACTTC. The encoded protein is CSAIGFKNIQYF.

This rearrangement joins TRBV7-8 to TRBJ2-3, with 14 bases lining up with TRBD2. The CDR3 has 16 amino acids. V shed 4 bases and J 7 bases; nucleotides not matched to a gene: 7. CDR1 is SGHVS and CDR2 is FQNEAQ in the germline V gene. The CDR3 DNA reads as TGTGCCAGCAGCTCTCCCGGGACTAGCGGGAGCCATACGCAGTATTTT. It specifies CASSSPGTSGSHTQYF. Using reference TRBV7-8 and TRBJ2-3 for the parts outside the CDR3, the full variable domain is GAGVSQSPRYKVAKRGQDVALRCDPISGHVSLFWYQQALGQGPEFLTYFQNEAQLDKSGLPSDRFFAERPEGSVSTLKIQRTQQEDSAVYLCASSSPGTSGSHTQYFGPGTRLTVL.

The V and J genes are TRBV21-1 and TRBJ1-6; TRBD1 is the table's D call, not checked against the DNA. TRBV21-1 is assigned pseudogene status. The CDR3 extends over 16 amino acids. CDR3 protein: CASSKIRGSVRSPLHF. As DNA, the CDR3 is TGTGCCAGCAGCAAAATCAGGGGAAGTGTGCGTTCACCCCTCCACTTT.

The chain has TRBV11-1 and TRBJ1-5; possibly TRBD1 for D (5 bases). Germline assignment: CDR1 SGHAT and CDR2 FQDESV (reference sequence). The CDR3 consists of 15 residues. With 5 bases removed from V and 1 base from J, the gap between germline ends came to 12 bases. The DNA for the CDR3 is TGTGCCAGCAGCGCGGACGGGGGGAGCAATCAGCCCCAGCATTTT. Translating it yields CASSADGGSNQPQHF.

This clonotype was seen just once. This chain links TRBV12-3 or TRBV12-4 with TRBJ2-1, with 11 bases aligning to TRBD1. V trimming: 8 bases; J trimming: 10 bases; junction bases outside the gene matches: 13. CDR3 length: 15 amino acids. CDR3 sequence: CASCRGGQGVKEQFF. CDR3 nucleotides: TGTGCCAGCTGTCGGGGGGGACAGGGGGTCAAGGAGCAGTTCTTC.

This rearrangement joins TRBV7-9 to TRBJ2-1; 11 bases match TRBD2. CDR1 is SEHNR, CDR2 FQNEAQ, per germline (reference sequence). The J segment lost 5 bases and the V segment lost 5 bases, leaving 5 bases of the junction unmatched. The CDR3 is 15 residues long. CDR3 amino acids: CASSHSGRAHNEQFF. The DNA of the CDR3 is TGTGCCAGCAGCCATAGCGGGAGGGCCCACAATGAGCAGTTCTTC.

This chain joins TRBV29-1 and TRBJ2-7; 14 bases fit TRBD2. V dropped 6 bases and J dropped 6; count of bases not matched to a gene: 13. The length of the CDR3 is 16 residues. Per the germline V gene, CDR1 is SQVTM and CDR2 is ANQGSEA. CDR3 sequence: CSVHRGGTSGRVEQYF. The DNA of the CDR3 is TGCAGCGTCCATCGGGGGGGGACTAGCGGGAGAGTCGAGCAGTACTTC.

The rearrangement joins TRBV6-5 to TRBJ2-7; TRBD2 matches at 7 bases. There are 13 residues in the CDR3. V dropped 5 bases and J dropped 6; count of bases not matched to a gene: 7. CDR1 and CDR2 (germline): MNHEY, SVGAGI. The CDR3 region is CASSHRLAGEQYF. The CDR3 DNA reads TGTGCCAGCAGTCACAGACTAGCTGGCGAGCAGTACTTC.

This clonotype was counted a single time. The chain joins TRBV14 to TRBJ2-7; tentatively, D is TRBD1 or TRBD2 (5 bases each). This CDR3 is 16 amino acids long. Germline V CDR1 and CDR2: SGHDN, FVKESK. Trimming pared 4 bases from V and 4 bases from J, leaving 20 bases between. CDR3 in amino acids: CASSPPGPRALYEQYF. CDR3 bases: TGTGCCAGCAGCCCACCGGGGCCACGGGCCCTATACGAGCAGTACTTC. Looking up the rest from reference TRBV14 and TRBJ2-7 gives the full variable domain: EAGVTQFPSHSVIEKGQTVTLRCDPISGHDNLYWYRRVMGKEIKFLLHFVKESKQDESGMPNNRFLAERTGGTYSTLKVQPAELEDSGVYFCASSPPGPRALYEQYFGPGTRLTVT.

This chain connects TRBV27 to TRBJ1-1, with 9 positions matching TRBD1. This CDR3 is built from 16 residues. V was clipped by 5 bases and J by 0 bases; unmatched bases: 7. The germline CDR1 and CDR2 sequences are MNHEY and SMNVEV (reference sequence). The CDR3 is CASSLGQGPLNTEAFF. The CDR3 DNA is TGTGCCAGCAGTCTCGGACAGGGGCCTTTGAACACTGAAGCTTTCTTT.

The V and J genes are TRBV6-6 and TRBJ2-7; TRBD2 matches 11 bases. CDR3 length: 15 amino acids. After removal of 7 bases from V and 2 bases from J, the junction contained 7 bases not matched to a gene. The germline gives CDR1 MNHNY, CDR2 SVGAGI (reference sequence). The CDR3 reads CASKLAGGSTYEQYF. For the CDR3, the DNA is TGTGCCAGCAAGCTAGCGGGAGGTTCCACCTACGAGCAGTACTTC.

This clonotype appeared a few times. The V call is TRBV5-1, the J call TRBJ2-1; the D is unclear. The CDR3 runs 12 residues. Germline V gene data show CDR1 as SGHRS and CDR2 as YFSETQ. The V and J ends lost 0 bases and 11 bases respectively, with 9 bases between them. DNA for the CDR3: TGCGCCAGCAGCTTGGGTAACAGTAAGCAGTTCTTC. Residues: CASSLGNSKQFF.

The V gene is TRBV10-3, the J gene TRBJ1-1, with D possibly being TRBD1 (6 bases). This CDR3 is 14 amino acids long. The V end was cut by 3 bases, the J end by 4 bases, with 12 bases between. Per the germline V gene, CDR1 is ENHRY and CDR2 is SYGVKD. The CDR3 DNA is TGTGCCATCAGTGAAGGACAGACGACCACTGAAGCTTTCTTT. The encoded protein is CAISEGQTTTEAFF.

Only a few counts were recorded for this clonotype. The chain employs TRBV20-1 and TRBJ2-3, with 8 bases matching TRBD1. Germline V gene lookup returns CDR1 DFQATT and CDR2 SNEGSKA (reference sequence). This CDR3 comprises 15 residues. The junction had 9 bases not matched to a gene; V was cut back by 5 bases and J by 2 bases. For the CDR3, the DNA is TGCAGTGCTCAGGACAGGGCCACGGCCACAGATACGCAGTATTTT. Its translation: CSAQDRATATDTQYF.

This clonotype was picked up one time. The rearrangement links TRBV12-3 or TRBV12-4 to TRBJ2-1; possibly TRBD1 or TRBD2 for D (8 bases each). V lost 5 bases and J 9 bases, leaving 32 bases between the germline ends. CDR3 length equals 19 residues. The CDR3 here is CASSKTGTGFSGISGEQFF. The CDR3, as DNA: TGTGCCAGCAGTAAAACCGGGACAGGCTTTAGCGGGATTAGCGGTGAGCAGTTCTTC.